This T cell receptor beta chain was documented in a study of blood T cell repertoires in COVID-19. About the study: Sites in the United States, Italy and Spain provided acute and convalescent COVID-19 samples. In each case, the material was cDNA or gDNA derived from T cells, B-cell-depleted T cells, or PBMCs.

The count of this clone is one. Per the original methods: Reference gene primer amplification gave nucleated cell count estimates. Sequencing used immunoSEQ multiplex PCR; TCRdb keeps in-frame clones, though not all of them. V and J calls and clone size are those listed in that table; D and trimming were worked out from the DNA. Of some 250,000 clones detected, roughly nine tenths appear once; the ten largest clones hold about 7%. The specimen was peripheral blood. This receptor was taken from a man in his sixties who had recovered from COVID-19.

CDR3 amino acids: CASSPRLAGGPRVTTDTQYF. The CDR3 nucleotides are TGTGCCAGCAGCCCCAGACTAGCGGGGGGGCCGAGGGTCACAACAGATACGCAGTATTTT. The chain uses TRBV5-4 and TRBJ2-3; 14 nucleotides agree with TRBD2. Germline CDR1 is SGHNT and CDR2 is YYREEE (reference sequence). The length of the CDR3 is 20 residues. J gave up 3 bases and V 4 bases, and 16 bases lay outside the gene matches. Variable domain in full (rest from reference TRBV5-4 and TRBJ2-3): ETGVTQSPTHLIKTRGQQVTLRCSSQSGHNTVSWYQQALGQGPQFIFQYYREEENGRGNFPPRFSGLQFPNYSSELNVNALELDDSALYLCASSPRLAGGPRVTTDTQYFGPGTRLTVL.